This T cell receptor (beta chain) was captured by sequencing in a study of early T cells in non-severe SARS-CoV-2 infection. Study as a whole: Chains stayed unpaired after sequencing of bulk RNA from unsorted whole blood. Study-wide points: Lookups in VDJdb leaned toward anti-spike CD8 responses and missed private and CD4 specificities.

On this clonotype: The target antigen is unknown.

The V gene end was trimmed by 6 bases and the J gene end by 0 bases; junction bases not matched to a gene: 5. The CDR3 has 14 residues. The germline V gene encodes CDR1 SNHLY and CDR2 FYNNEI. Each cDNA molecule carried a unique molecular identifier. TCRdb re-called the 5' RACE reads through MiXCR, storing one row per CDR3 protein. The sample consists of tens of thousands of distinct CDR3 sequences, 8.7% of them appearing once. This material consisted of whole blood, taken at baseline. The chain has TRBV2 and TRBJ2-7, with 7 bases aligning to TRBD2. This receptor was identified in an adult who was a healthcare worker with PCR-confirmed SARS-CoV-2 infection or an uninfected control (not recorded which). CDR3 sequence: CASRGTSVSYEQYF. CDR3 nucleotides: TGTGCCAGCAGGGGCACTAGCGTCTCCTACGAGCAGTACTTC. The entire variable domain, with the rest obtained from reference TRBV2 and TRBJ2-7, is as follows: EPEVTQTPSHQVTQMGQEVILRCVPISNHLYFYWYRQILGQKVEFLVSFYNNEISEKSEIFDDQFSVERPDGSNFTLKIRSTKLEDSAMYFCASRGTSVSYEQYFGPGTRLTVT.